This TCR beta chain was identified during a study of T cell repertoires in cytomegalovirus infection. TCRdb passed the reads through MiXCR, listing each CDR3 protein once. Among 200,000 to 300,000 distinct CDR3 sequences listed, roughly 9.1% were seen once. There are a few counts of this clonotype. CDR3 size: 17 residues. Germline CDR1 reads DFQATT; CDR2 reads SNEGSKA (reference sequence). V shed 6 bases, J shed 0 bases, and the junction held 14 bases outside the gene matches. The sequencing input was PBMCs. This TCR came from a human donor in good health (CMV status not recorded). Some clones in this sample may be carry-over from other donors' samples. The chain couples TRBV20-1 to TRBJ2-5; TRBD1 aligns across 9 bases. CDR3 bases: TGCAGTGCAACAGGGGGCGATTCAAGCGGGAACCAAGAGACCCAGTACTTC. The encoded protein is CSATGGDSSGNQETQYF.